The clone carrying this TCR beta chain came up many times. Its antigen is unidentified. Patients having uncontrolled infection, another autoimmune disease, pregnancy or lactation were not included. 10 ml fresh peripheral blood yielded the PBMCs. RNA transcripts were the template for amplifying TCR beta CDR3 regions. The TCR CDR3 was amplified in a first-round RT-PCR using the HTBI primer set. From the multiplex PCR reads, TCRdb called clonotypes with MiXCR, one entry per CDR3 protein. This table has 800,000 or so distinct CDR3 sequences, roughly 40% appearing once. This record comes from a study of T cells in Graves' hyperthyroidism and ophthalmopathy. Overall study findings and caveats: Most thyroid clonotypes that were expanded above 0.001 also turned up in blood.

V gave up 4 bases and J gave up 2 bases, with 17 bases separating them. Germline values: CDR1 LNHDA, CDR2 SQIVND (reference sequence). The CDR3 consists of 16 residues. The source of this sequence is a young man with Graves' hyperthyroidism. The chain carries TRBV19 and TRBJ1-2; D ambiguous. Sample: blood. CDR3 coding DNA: TGTGCCAGTAGTACCTCGGGCCCAACTTGGAACTATGGCTACACCTTC. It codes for CASSTSGPTWNYGYTF.